One T cell receptor beta chain is described in this entry. The CDR3 consists of 17 residues. Germline V gene data show CDR1 as MDHEN and CDR2 as SYDVKM. Trimming left V 0 bases short and J 5 bases short, with 17 bases between. This entry belongs to a study of OX40 agonist ivuxolimab in advanced cancers. Blood draws occurred at baseline, cycle 4 day 1, and cycle 7 day 1. Profiling relied on immunoSEQ multiplex PCR, and the TCRdb table lists in-frame clones only, not all of them. Of tens of thousands of clones in the sample, roughly nine tenths were seen once. The clonotype originates from an adult with an advanced solid tumor such as melanoma, head and neck, liver or kidney cancer. This specimen was CD4+ or CD8+ T cells sorted from blood, taken in a trial of the OX40 agonist ivuxolimab. The genes are TRBV28 and TRBJ2-1; D possibly uses TRBD1 or TRBD2 (5 bases each). The CDR3 coding sequence is TGTGCCAGCAGTTTATGGACCGGGACGGGGCCCAACAATGAGCAGTTCTTC. It codes for CASSLWTGTGPNNEQFF.